The 23 T cell receptor beta chains below were found in one sample sequenced in a study of regulatory T cells in long-lasting Graves disease. In building TCR beta libraries, iRepertoire HTBI primers were used together with Arm-PCR of CDR3 regions. TCRdb ran MiXCR on the multiplex PCR reads and lists one entry per CDR3 protein. The sample records roughly 350,000 distinct CDR3 sequences, around 15% being singletons. Time point: newly diagnosed GD, antithyroid drugs for less than 3 months. PBMC-extracted RNA yielded the TCR library. These data also formed part of another study, on T cells in Graves' hyperthyroidism and ophthalmopathy.

The material sequenced was peripheral blood mononuclear cells (PBMCs), taken at new diagnosis, from a patient treated with antithyroid drugs. These receptors were obtained from a man aged 40-49 years with Graves disease.

The rearrangement uses TRBV7-9 and TRBJ2-6; possibly TRBD2 for D (6 bases). V gave up 5 bases and J gave up 2 bases, with 16 bases separating them. CDR3 size: 17 residues. The germline V gene has CDR1 SEHNR and CDR2 FQNEAQ (reference sequence). DNA of the CDR3: TGTGCCAGCAGCCTCGCTAGCGTGGACCCTGGGGCCAACGTCCTGACTTTC. Translation gives CASSLASVDPGANVLTF.

This clonotype was counted ten times or more. V usage is TRBV5-1 and J usage is TRBJ1-5; no definite D call. The CDR3 has 14 residues. Germline loops: CDR1 SGHRS, CDR2 YFSETQ. Trimming pared 4 bases from V and 5 bases from J, leaving 13 bases between. The CDR3, as DNA: TGCGCCAGCAGCGTCGGGGAAGGGTATCAGCCCCAGCATTTT. It yields the protein CASSVGEGYQPQHF.

This clonotype occurred many times. The chain is built from TRBV12-3 or TRBV12-4 and TRBJ1-2; no clear D gene. The CDR3 extends over 14 amino acids. The V end lost 6 bases, the J end lost 2 bases, and 13 bases lay between the germline ends. The CDR3 sequence: CASSAPFGNYGYTF. The CDR3 nucleotides are TGTGCCAGCAGCGCCCCATTTGGGAACTATGGCTACACCTTC.

This clonotype was found a few times. V gene TRBV20-1 combines with J gene TRBJ2-2, with D possibly TRBD2 on 6 matching bases. There are 15 residues in the CDR3. The V end was cut by 3 bases, the J end by 1 base, with 12 bases between. CDR1 and CDR2 from the germline V gene are DFQATT and SNEGSKA (reference sequence). The CDR3 reads CSASGGLKNTGELFF. As DNA, the CDR3 is TGCAGTGCTAGTGGAGGGCTAAAGAACACCGGGGAGCTGTTTTTT.

The sample holds many counts of this clonotype. The chain combines TRBV10-3 with TRBJ2-1; 7 bases are a match to TRBD2. Germline V gene lookup returns CDR1 ENHRY and CDR2 SYGVKD. V lost 10 bases and J lost 9; bases outside the gene matches: 15. The CDR3 is 14 amino acids. The CDR3 reads CATTAAGEVGEQFF. CDR3 bases: TGTGCCACAACAGCCGCGGGGGAGGTGGGTGAGCAGTTCTTC.

This clonotype was seen many times. This sequence joins TRBV20-1 and TRBJ2-7, with D perhaps TRBD2 (5 bases). The length of the CDR3 is 11 residues. Germline V lookup: CDR1 DFQATT, CDR2 SNEGSKA (reference sequence). The ends were cut back, 7 bases at V and 5 bases at J, with 12 bases in the middle. The CDR3 nucleotides are TGCAGTGGACTAACTCAGCACGAGCAGTACTTC. Protein sequence: CSGLTQHEQYF.

This clonotype was seen more than once but under ten times. The chain links TRBV20-1 to TRBJ2-7, with a weak D call TRBD1 (5 bases). The V gene lost 0 bases and the J gene lost 6 bases, with 9 bases spanning the gap. The CDR3 sequence is 12 residues long. Germline assignment: CDR1 DFQATT and CDR2 SNEGSKA (reference sequence). This chain's CDR3 is CSAREGHLEQYF. The CDR3 DNA reads as TGCAGTGCTAGAGAAGGACACCTCGAGCAGTACTTC.

This clonotype has just a few counts. J is TRBJ1-6 and V is TRBV6-1; D not certain. Germline loops: CDR1 MNHNS, CDR2 SASEGT. Deletions cut 4 bases from V and 10 bases from J, with 17 bases between. The CDR3 length is 15 residues. In nucleotides, the CDR3 is TGTGCCAGCAGTGGGCTTGGGCGGCGGGGATCACCCCTCCACTTT. Translating gives CASSGLGRRGSPLHF.

The table lists this clonotype with a few counts. It may be a read error: a sequence one base away is much more abundant. The chain couples TRBV5-1 to TRBJ2-1, with a tentative D call TRBD2 (5 bases). Trimming stripped 2 bases from V and 8 bases from J, with 17 bases between. CDR3 size: 15 residues. CDR1 and CDR2 from the germline V gene are SGHRS and YFSETQ. The DNA of the CDR3 is TGCGCCAGCAGCTTCGTCGGACTCCCCCACGATGAGCAGTTCTTC. Translation gives CASSFVGLPHDEQFF.

In its sample, this clonotype was seen many times. The V gene is TRBV28, the J gene TRBJ2-1; D could derive from TRBD1 or TRBD2 (5 bases each). The CDR3 totals 11 residues. Per germline, CDR1 MDHEN and CDR2 SYDVKM. V was trimmed by 5 bases and J by 10 bases, leaving 9 bases between them. The CDR3 DNA follows: TGTGCCAGCAGTCCCCGGGGCGAGCAGTTCTTC. Translation: CASSPRGEQFF.

In this sample, this clonotype turned up many times. The chain recombines TRBV11-2 with TRBJ1-6; D unresolved. The CDR3 spans 18 residues. Germline V lookup: CDR1 SGHAT, CDR2 FQNNGV. V lost 0 bases to trimming and J lost 9 bases, with 21 bases between them. Here the CDR3 reads CASSLEGLRTDPGSPLHF. For the CDR3, the DNA is TGTGCCAGCAGCTTAGAAGGTTTGCGTACAGACCCTGGTTCACCCCTCCACTTT.

The CDR3 region has the DNA TGTGCCAGTAGTATTCGACTAGGTCGACAAGATACGCAGTATTTT. This encodes CASSIRLGRQDTQYF. The chain carries TRBV19 and TRBJ2-3, with D maybe TRBD2 (6 bases). CDR1 and CDR2 (germline): LNHDA, SQIVND (reference sequence). The CDR3 has 15 amino acids. Between the trimmed V and J ends, which lost 3 bases and 5 bases, there was a span of 15 bases. Together with reference TRBV19 and TRBJ2-3, the CDR3 gives the full variable domain: DGGITQSPKYLFRKEGQNVTLSCEQNLNHDAMYWYRQDPGQGLRLIYYSQIVNDFQKGDIAEGYSVSREKKESFPLTVTSAQKNPTAFYLCASSIRLGRQDTQYFGPGTRLTVL.

The chain carries TRBV12-3 or TRBV12-4 and TRBJ2-2, with 15 bases fitting TRBD2. The CDR3 runs 17 residues. V lost 3 bases and J lost 4; bases outside the gene matches: 3. CDR3 coding DNA: TGTGCCAGCAGTTTTGGACTAGCGGGGGGGATCACCGGGGAGCTGTTTTTT. Its protein product is CASSFGLAGGITGELFF.

This clonotype was seen ten or more times. The chain couples TRBV27 to TRBJ2-7; 10 nucleotides line up with TRBD1. Germline trimming cut 3 bases from V and 4 bases from J; bases unmatched to any gene: 3. This CDR3 is 14 amino acids long. Germline loops: CDR1 MNHEY, CDR2 SMNVEV (reference sequence). CDR3 nucleotides: TGTGCCAGCAGTTTCCGGGACAGGGGTTACGAGCAGTACTTC. Translation gives CASSFRDRGYEQYF.

Comment on this clonotype: A far larger clone is off by one base, so a read error is likely. CDR3 DNA: TGTGCCAGCAGTGATGCACTAGCGGGGGTTCGTGAGCAGTTCTTC. Amino acid sequence: CASSDALAGVREQFF. The rearrangement links TRBV27 to TRBJ2-1, with TRBD2 identical over 11 bases. Germline trimming cut 5 bases from V and 9 bases from J; bases unmatched to any gene: 9. CDR1 and CDR2 (germline): MNHEY, SMNVEV (reference sequence). This CDR3 contains 15 residues.

This clonotype was recorded many times. The genes are TRBV11-1 and TRBJ2-5; D is unresolved. Germline-derived CDR1 and CDR2 are SGHAT and FQDESV (reference sequence). V was shortened by 5 bases and J by 2 bases, with 12 bases between the two germline ends. There are 14 residues in the CDR3. For the CDR3, the DNA is TGTGCCAGCAGCCCCCAGACCGAACAAGAGACCCAGTACTTC. This encodes CASSPQTEQETQYF.

On this clonotype: The junction departs from germline at one end; a sequencing error may be responsible. The chain combines TRBV7-2 with TRBJ2-3; 9 bases line up with TRBD2. This CDR3 is built from 17 residues. The germline gives CDR1 SGHTA, CDR2 FQGNSA. DNA for the CDR3: TGTGCCAGCAGCTTAAAGGCTAGCGGGGAGGTGGGAGATACACAGTATTTT. Protein sequence: CASSLKASGEVGDTQYF.

Comments on this clonotype: A single base is all that separates this from a far larger clone, so a read error is likely. The chain has TRBV2 and TRBJ2-1; 7 nucleotides align to TRBD1. From germline, CDR1 is SNHLY and CDR2 FYNNEI. J was trimmed by 10 bases and V by 5 bases; bases with no gene match: 11. The CDR3 covers 14 residues. The CDR3 DNA reads as TGTGCCAGCAGTATCGCGCGACAGGGTGCCGAGCAGTTCTTC. This translates into CASSIARQGAEQFF. Full variable domain (missing parts from reference TRBV2 and TRBJ2-1): EPEVTQTPSHQVTQMGQEVILRCVPISNHLYFYWYRQILGQKVEFLVSFYNNEISEKSEIFDDQFSVERPDGSNFTLKIRSTKLEDSAMYFCASSIARQGAEQFFGPGTRLTVL.

The rearrangement links TRBV10-3 to TRBJ2-1; no reliable D call. CDR1 is ENHRY and CDR2 is SYGVKD in the germline V gene. This CDR3 has 12 amino acids. V was cut by 3 bases and J by 4 bases, with 4 bases left in between. CDR3 DNA: TGTGCCATCAGTGACAGGTACAATGAGCAGTTCTTC. This encodes CAISDRYNEQFF.

This chain joins TRBV5-1 and TRBJ1-1; 8 bases align to TRBD1. There are 15 residues in the CDR3. With 4 bases clipped from V and 4 bases from J, the junction kept 9 bases outside the gene matches. Germline-derived CDR1 and CDR2 are SGHRS and YFSETQ. CDR3 amino acids: CASSPQQGGATEAFF. CDR3 DNA sequence: TGCGCCAGCAGCCCCCAACAGGGGGGAGCCACTGAAGCTTTCTTT. The full variable domain, completed using reference TRBV5-1 and TRBJ1-1, is KAGVTQTPRYLIKTRGQQVTLSCSPISGHRSVSWYQQTPGQGLQFLFEYFSETQRNKGNFPGRFSGRQFSNSRSEMNVSTLELGDSALYLCASSPQQGGATEAFFGQGTRLTVV.

The sample holds many counts of this clonotype. The genes are TRBV6-1 and TRBJ1-5; D ambiguous. The CDR3 has 13 residues. In germline, CDR1 is MNHNS, CDR2 SASEGT. The ends were cut back, 8 bases at V and 0 bases at J, with 8 bases in the middle. Here the CDR3 reads CASGGISNQPQHF. CDR3 nucleotides: TGTGCCAGCGGAGGGATTAGCAATCAGCCCCAGCATTTT.

This clonotype was observed at least ten times. This chain joins TRBV7-9 and TRBJ2-5; D gene unclear. Germline V gives CDR1 SEHNR, CDR2 FQNEAQ (reference sequence). CDR3 length: 13 residues. The germline V and J ends were trimmed by 2 bases and 5 bases, with 9 bases remaining between them. CDR3 nucleotide sequence: TGTGCCAGCAGCTTATCTGGTATGGAGACCCAGTACTTC. Translating gives CASSLSGMETQYF.

In this sample, this clonotype turned up a few times. The gene calls are TRBV5-6 and TRBJ1-1; weak D call: TRBD1 (6 bases). Trimming cost V 1 base and J 1 base, with 14 bases left between them. The germline V gene has CDR1 SGHDT and CDR2 YYEEEE. There are 16 residues in the CDR3. CDR3 nucleotides: TGTGCCAGCAGCTTGAATCCGACAGGTGGGAACACTGAAGCTTTCTTT. It is translated as CASSLNPTGGNTEAFF.